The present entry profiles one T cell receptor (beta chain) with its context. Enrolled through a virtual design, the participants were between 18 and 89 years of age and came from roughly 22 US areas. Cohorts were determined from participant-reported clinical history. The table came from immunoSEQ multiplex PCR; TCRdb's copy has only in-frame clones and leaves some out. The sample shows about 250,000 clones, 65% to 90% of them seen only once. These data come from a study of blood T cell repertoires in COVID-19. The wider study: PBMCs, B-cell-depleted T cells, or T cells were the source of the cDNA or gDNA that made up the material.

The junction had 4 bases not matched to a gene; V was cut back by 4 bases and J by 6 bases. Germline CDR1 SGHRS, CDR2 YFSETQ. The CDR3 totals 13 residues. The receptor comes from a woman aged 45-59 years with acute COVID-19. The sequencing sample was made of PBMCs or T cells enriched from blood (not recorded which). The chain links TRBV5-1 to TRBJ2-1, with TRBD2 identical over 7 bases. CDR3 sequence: CASSGLVANEQFF. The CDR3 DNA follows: TGCGCCAGCAGCGGACTAGTTGCCAATGAGCAGTTCTTC.